This T cell receptor (beta chain) is from a study of control samples from healthy donors and cancer patients. This clone was detected once. Measured with immunoSEQ multiplex PCR; TCRdb has only the in-frame clones, and not every one. Among around 170,000 clones listed, 88% were seen once. This CDR3 spans 11 amino acids. Per the germline V gene, CDR1 is MNHEY and CDR2 is SVGAGI. The rearrangement joins TRBV6-5 to TRBJ1-4, with D maybe TRBD1 (6 bases). The receptor comes from a woman younger than 45 in good health. Sequenced: blood. The CDR3 protein is CVSRGGEKLFF. CDR3 coding DNA: TGTGTCTCTAGGGGGGGCGAAAAACTGTTTTTT.